The 11 T cell receptor beta chains presented below share a single source sample, sequenced in a study of yellow fever vaccine responses in identical twins. TCRdb passed the RT-PCR reads through MiXCR, listing each CDR3 protein once. The sample lists over 15,000 distinct CDR3 sequences, roughly 80% seen once, with about 1.7% in the top ten. This specimen was T cells from blood (PBMCs), unsorted or a sorted subset (not recorded which), taken before or after yellow fever vaccination (not recorded which). The receptors stem from a woman between 18 and 30 years old who received the yellow fever vaccine.

V usage is TRBV5-8 and J usage is TRBJ2-2; a weak D match, TRBD1 (6 bases). Germline V CDR1 and CDR2: SGHTS, YDEGEE. The CDR3 sequence is 15 residues long. V dropped 5 bases and J dropped 0 bases, with 11 bases sitting between them. The CDR3 sequence: CASRPGHSNTGELFF. The CDR3 nucleotides read TGTGCCAGCAGGCCGGGACATTCGAACACCGGGGAGCTGTTTTTT.

The chain recombines TRBV4-1 with TRBJ2-5, with TRBD2 matching over 10 bases. Per the germline V gene, CDR1 is MGHRA and CDR2 is YSYEKL. The ends lost 0 bases at V and 0 bases at J; junction bases unmatched: 4. This CDR3 comprises 17 residues. CDR3 amino acids: CASSQDTSGAYQETQYF. In DNA form, the CDR3 reads TGCGCCAGCAGCCAAGACACTAGCGGGGCGTACCAAGAGACCCAGTACTTC.

The V and J genes are TRBV5-4 and TRBJ1-2; TRBD1 might be the D (5 bases). The CDR3 extends over 15 amino acids. CDR1 is SGHNT, CDR2 YYREEE, per germline (reference sequence). V was shortened by 5 bases and J by 6 bases, with 20 bases between the two germline ends. The CDR3 DNA reads TGTGCCAGCAGACTGTTCGGGACTGCACTGAATGGCTACACCTTC. Protein: CASRLFGTALNGYTF.

The chain carries TRBV28 and TRBJ2-4; a weak D match, TRBD1 (6 bases). The germline V gene has CDR1 MDHEN and CDR2 SYDVKM. Trimming removed 2 bases from V and 1 base from J, with 6 bases in between. This CDR3 region has 14 residues. The CDR3 sequence is CASSLQGAKNIQYF. The CDR3 DNA follows: TGTGCCAGCAGTTTACAGGGGGCCAAAAACATTCAGTACTTC.

This chain connects TRBV9 to TRBJ2-2; D is uncertain. Trimming removed 0 bases at V and 5 bases at J, with 11 bases between. CDR1 and CDR2 (germline): SGDLS, YYNGEE. This CDR3 has 15 amino acids. The CDR3 reads CASSVGALGTGELFF. The CDR3, as DNA: TGTGCCAGCAGCGTAGGGGCCTTGGGGACCGGGGAGCTGTTTTTT.

J is TRBJ2-7 and V is TRBV10-3; D not resolved. V lost 5 bases and J 6 bases, leaving 17 bases between the germline ends. Per the germline V gene, CDR1 is ENHRY and CDR2 is SYGVKD. The CDR3 is made up of 14 amino acids. The CDR3 bases are TGTGCCATCAGTCCCCTTTGGTCGCTCGGCGAGCAGTACTTC. Residues: CAISPLWSLGEQYF.

The chain couples TRBV29-1 to TRBJ2-7; D is ambiguous. V was clipped by 7 bases and J by 0 bases, with 7 bases between them. The CDR3 is made up of 11 amino acids. Germline lookup yields CDR1 SQVTM and CDR2 ANQGSEA. The DNA for the CDR3 is TGCAGCGGACGGAGCTCCTACGAGCAGTACTTC. Amino acids: CSGRSSYEQYF.

This clonotype was observed a single time. The V gene is TRBV30, the J gene TRBJ1-1; possibly TRBD1 for D (5 bases). The length of the CDR3 is 13 residues. Germline CDR1 reads GTSNPN; CDR2 reads SVGIG (reference sequence). The germline V and J ends were trimmed by 0 bases and 6 bases, with 11 bases remaining between them. This CDR3 reads CAWSVWDLSEAFF. CDR3 bases: TGTGCCTGGAGTGTTTGGGACCTCTCTGAAGCTTTCTTT.

The chain carries TRBV12-3 or TRBV12-4 and TRBJ2-1; 8 bases are a match to TRBD2. The V gene end was trimmed by 1 base and the J gene end by 7 bases; junction bases not matched to a gene: 6. This CDR3 is 15 amino acids long. CDR3 sequence (DNA): TGTGCCAGCAGTTTAGGAGCGGGGGTGGGGAATGAGCAGTTCTTC. Translation gives CASSLGAGVGNEQFF.

The chain links TRBV11-3 to TRBJ2-7, with TRBD2 as a possible D gene (5 bases). The CDR3 has 15 amino acids. V lost 5 bases and J 2 bases, leaving 16 bases between the germline ends. CDR1 and CDR2 from the germline V gene are SGHNT and YENEEA. The CDR3 bases are TGTGCCAGCAGCATTCTGCGGGTTGAGACCTACGAGCAGTACTTC. Its protein is CASSILRVETYEQYF.

The V and J genes are TRBV29-1 and TRBJ2-1, with a weak D call TRBD2 (5 bases). Germline V CDR1 and CDR2: SQVTM, ANQGSEA. This CDR3 contains 11 residues. The CDR3 DNA is TGCGTAGGAGGCTCCTACAATGAGCAGTTCTTC. Protein sequence: CVGGSYNEQFF.